This T cell receptor beta chain was found in a study of cytomegalovirus exposure and HLA in healthy donors (dated by TCRdb to the late 2010s). Looking at the study overall: The 700 or so repertoires of the first cohort and the roughly 120 validation repertoires were produced on the same platform, according to a later analysis. The study aimed to test whether signatures of past pathogen exposure could be identified by cataloging public T cell receptors. Besides the first cohort of around 700 subjects, a separate validation cohort made up of over a hundred different subjects was used. The study combined high-throughput TCR immunosequencing, statistical association of individual TCRs with disease status, and machine learning to predict cytomegalovirus infection status.

The V end gives up 10 bases and the J end 4 bases, leaving 10 bases in the junction not matched to a gene. Looking up the germline V gene (reference sequence) yields CDR1 MNHEY and CDR2 SMNVEV. Reading from cysteine to phenylalanine, the CDR3 counts 13 amino acids. The CDR3 DNA has 39 bases and is translated from base 1. As to this clone: Its recognized antigen is unknown. Base qualities are not at hand, and no much larger clone is one base apart.

The library came from the immunoSEQ multiplex PCR assay. The original methods were these. A statistical classification framework was developed to diagnose cytomegalovirus status using the catalog of TCR beta chain sequences. TCRdb's version of the immuneACCESS table is confined to in-frame rearrangements and falls short of the full clone set. An unresolved V gene accounts for under half of the shortfall where checked; the remainder is of unknown origin. V and J calls and clone size are those listed in that table; D and trimming were worked out from the DNA. The sample profile shows about 57,000 clones; more than 80% of them were found once. In total, the top ten clones hold 1.2% of the sample. Overall results and qualifications from the work: A later analysis had no HLA typing for the validation cohort, so co-occurrence there was scored across all 130 or so repertoires. Cytomegalovirus status was reported to be diagnosed by the classifier with high specificity and sensitivity in both the original and validation cohorts. Subsequent analysis determined that TCRs grouped into clusters in the first cohort also showed a tendency toward co-occurrence across the roughly 110 validation repertoires, and approximately 94% of cluster scores exceeded 0. A few of the identified cytomegalovirus-associated TCR beta chains were confirmed in vitro to be specific for cytomegalovirus antigens. While some public TCRs were present in many individuals, most TCR sequences turned up only very rarely across donors. The authors suggested that the approach could potentially be extended to other disease states and immunological phenotypes. The study gave a list of over 150 TCR beta chains associated with cytomegalovirus.

The donors were included in the validation cohort of roughly 120 subjects, a group kept apart from the roughly 610-subject first cohort. The specimen sequenced was PBMCs. This sequence was found in a woman under 30 in good health and CMV-seronegative. The chain couples TRBV27 to TRBJ2-7; 7 bases in between match TRBD2. Read as DNA, the sequence is TGTGCCACCCAACTATCGGGGGGTTACGAGCAGTACTTC. Its translation is CATQLSGGYEQYF.